This entry features one T cell receptor beta chain sequence. The entry originates in a study of STAT5B mutations in CD4+ large granular lymphocyte leukemia. Trimming pared 6 bases from V and 4 bases from J, leaving 15 bases between. The CDR3 covers 14 residues. CDR1 and CDR2 from the germline V gene are MNHEY and SMNVEV (reference sequence). The assay was immunoSEQ multiplex PCR, and TCRdb's table has in-frame clones only and misses some. The data hold tens of thousands of clones, with 74% observed a single time. Sample: CD4+ T cells from blood buffy coats. The TCR sequence derives from a human donor in good health. This chain uses TRBV27 with TRBJ1-1; tentative D call: TRBD1 (6 bases). The CDR3 DNA sequence: TGTGCCAGCAGCCCCAGGGGCCGTTTCACTGAAGCTTTCTTT. Translating it yields CASSPRGRFTEAFF.